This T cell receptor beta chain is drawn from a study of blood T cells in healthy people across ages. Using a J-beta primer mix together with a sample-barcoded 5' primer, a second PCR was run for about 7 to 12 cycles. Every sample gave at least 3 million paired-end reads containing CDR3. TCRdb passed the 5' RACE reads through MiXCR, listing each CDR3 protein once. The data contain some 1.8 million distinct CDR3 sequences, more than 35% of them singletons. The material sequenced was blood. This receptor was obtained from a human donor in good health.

The CDR3 DNA is TGCAGTGCTAGAGCATTAGATAAAGTTGGAGGAGAGTATGGCTACACCTTC. Protein product: CSARALDKVGGEYGYTF. The rearrangement uses TRBV20-1 and TRBJ1-2; D is uncertain. Trimming took 1 base from V and 5 from J, leaving 23 bases between them. From germline, CDR1 is DFQATT and CDR2 SNEGSKA (reference sequence). The CDR3 has 17 amino acids.